This passage covers 21 T cell receptor beta chains from one sample sequenced in a study of T cells in Graves' hyperthyroidism and ophthalmopathy. Authors of the study amplified TCR beta CDR3 regions from RNA transcripts. The HTBI set primed first-round TCR CDR3 RT-PCR. TCRdb re-called the multiplex PCR reads with MiXCR, one entry per CDR3 protein. The data hold about 330,000 distinct CDR3 sequences, with roughly 13% observed a single time. The material sequenced was blood. The receptor source for this set is a woman between 35 and 50 years old with Graves' ophthalmopathy.

This clonotype was seen more than once but under ten times. This chain connects TRBV3-1 to TRBJ2-5, with 10 bases lining up with TRBD2. The CDR3 contains 16 residues. J was trimmed by 1 base and V by 2 bases; bases with no gene match: 4. CDR1 LGHDT and CDR2 YNNKEL come from the germline V gene (reference sequence). CDR3 amino acids: CASSQSSGGSQETQYF. The DNA of the CDR3 is TGTGCCAGCAGCCAAAGTAGCGGGGGGTCCCAAGAGACCCAGTACTTC.

On this clonotype: The conserved closing phenylalanine or tryptophan is absent in this CDR3, likely reflecting a read error. This chain joins TRBV6-4 and TRBJ1-5; D is unclear. Germline V gene lookup returns CDR1 MRHNA and CDR2 SNTAGT. CDR3 length: 13 residues. Trimming cost V 3 bases and J 1 base, with 4 bases left between them. The CDR3 coding sequence is TGTGCCAGCAGTGAAGGCAGCAATCAGCCCCAGCATCTT. Translated, it gives CASSEGSNQPQHL.

In its sample, this clonotype was seen a few times. V gene TRBV19 combines with J gene TRBJ2-2, with no clear D. Germline-derived CDR1 and CDR2 are LNHDA and SQIVND (reference sequence). The V end was cut by 7 bases, the J end by 0 bases, with 18 bases between. The CDR3 is 17 residues long. The CDR3 DNA reads as TGTGCCAGTACCTCTCCTTCCCGGAGTACGAACACCGGGGAGCTGTTTTTT. This encodes CASTSPSRSTNTGELFF.

This clonotype was picked up a small number of times. The chain is built from TRBV10-2 and TRBJ1-1; TRBD1 matches at 8 bases. Looked up from germline, CDR1 is WSHSY and CDR2 is SAAADI. Trimming at V came to 2 bases and at J to 10 bases, leaving 3 bases not matched to a gene. This CDR3 has 12 amino acids. CDR3 in DNA: TGCGCCAGCAGTGAGGGGACAGGCTTAGCTTTCTTT. Translation: CASSEGTGLAFF.

The sample holds many counts of this clonotype. CDR3 DNA sequence: TGTGCCAGCGCAAAGGCGACTAGCGTATCCTACAATGAGCAGTTCTTC. It encodes CASAKATSVSYNEQFF. The rearrangement uses TRBV27 and TRBJ2-1; the match to TRBD2 covers 8 bases. V dropped 8 bases and J dropped 1; count of bases not matched to a gene: 10. Germline CDR1 is MNHEY and CDR2 is SMNVEV (reference sequence). The CDR3 has 16 residues.

To note about this clonotype: Being one base from a much bigger clone, this may be a read error. The chain links TRBV20-1 to TRBJ2-5, with TRBD2 matching over 8 bases. The CDR3 length is 15 residues. J gave up 5 bases and V 0 bases, and 8 bases lay outside the gene matches. Germline values: CDR1 DFQATT, CDR2 SNEGSKA (reference sequence). CDR3 sequence reads: CSARDGIGGAETQYF. CDR3 coding DNA: TGCAGTGCTAGAGATGGAATCGGGGGGGCCGAGACCCAGTACTTC.

The chain is built from TRBV18 and TRBJ1-1; possibly TRBD1 for D (5 bases). Trimming took 2 bases from V and 4 from J, leaving 11 bases between them. The CDR3 has 14 amino acids. CDR1 and CDR2 (germline): KGHSH, LQKENI. The CDR3 spells CASSPAMGGTEAFF. For the CDR3, the DNA is TGTGCCAGCTCACCAGCTATGGGGGGCACTGAAGCTTTCTTT.

This clonotype came up a few times. J is TRBJ2-3 and V is TRBV2, with D possibly being TRBD2 (5 bases). This CDR3 contains 17 residues. With 3 bases removed from V and 4 bases from J, the gap between germline ends came to 20 bases. Germline V gene lookup returns CDR1 SNHLY and CDR2 FYNNEI. Written as DNA, the CDR3 is TGTGCCAGCAGTGAGGGGAGCCTCCCCCGCCCTGCAGATACGCAGTATTTT. Translating gives CASSEGSLPRPADTQYF.

This clonotype was seen ten or more times. The gene calls are TRBV7-8 and TRBJ2-7, with D possibly TRBD2 on 6 matching bases. V lost 5 bases and J lost 0, with 11 bases in between. Per germline, CDR1 SGHVS and CDR2 FQNEAQ. The CDR3 runs to 14 residues. CDR3 amino acids: CASSPLGLSYEQYF. CDR3 nucleotide sequence: TGTGCCAGCAGCCCACTGGGACTCTCCTACGAGCAGTACTTC.

This clonotype was recorded once. The V call is TRBV24-1, the J call TRBJ2-1, with 7 positions matching TRBD1. The CDR3 is 15 amino acids. V shed 5 bases and J 5 bases; nucleotides not matched to a gene: 8. The V gene's germline CDR1 is KGHDR and CDR2 SFDVKD. The CDR3 is CATSVGHRGNNEQFF. Written as DNA, the CDR3 is TGTGCCACCAGTGTTGGGCACAGGGGAAACAATGAGCAGTTCTTC.

This clonotype was seen repeatedly, ten times or more. V usage is TRBV2 and J usage is TRBJ1-5; the D gene is possibly TRBD1 (5 bases). Germline lookup yields CDR1 SNHLY and CDR2 FYNNEI. Trimming took off 5 bases at V and 1 base at J, with 12 bases between the two ends. CDR3 size: 15 residues. CDR3 loop: CASSPRGASNQPQHF. The CDR3 nucleotides read TGTGCCAGCAGTCCTCGCGGGGCCAGCAATCAGCCCCAGCATTTT.

This clonotype came up many times. The chain joins TRBV7-9 to TRBJ1-1; weak D call: TRBD1 (5 bases). V was clipped by 6 bases and J by 4 bases, with 9 bases between them. CDR3 length equals 12 residues. Germline-derived CDR1 and CDR2 are SEHNR and FQNEAQ (reference sequence). The CDR3 loop reads CASSWGGTEAFF. The CDR3 coding sequence is TGTGCCAGCAGTTGGGGGGGCACTGAAGCTTTCTTT.

This clonotype was counted between two and nine times. This rearrangement joins TRBV7-8 to TRBJ2-1; the D is unclear. Trimming left V 1 base short and J 8 bases short, with 9 bases between. This CDR3 is built from 13 residues. Germline lookup yields CDR1 SGHVS and CDR2 FQNEAQ. The CDR3 reads CASSLGPLDEQFF. Here the CDR3 DNA reads TGTGCCAGCAGCTTAGGGCCTCTCGATGAGCAGTTCTTC.

This clonotype turned up a few times. A read error may produce the germline difference seen at one junction end. The chain employs TRBV2 and TRBJ1-5; D gene ambiguous. CDR1 and CDR2 (germline): SNHLY, FYNNEI. The CDR3 has 15 amino acids. Here the CDR3 reads CASSDPGYSNQPQHF. The CDR3 DNA reads TGCGCCAGCAGTGACCCAGGTTATAGCAATCAGCCCCAGCATTTT.

There are a few counts of this clonotype. V is TRBV14 and J is TRBJ2-1; 15 bases match TRBD2. The CDR3 length is 19 residues. Germline V gene sequence: CDR1 SGHDN, CDR2 FVKESK. The junction had 12 bases not matched to a gene; V was cut back by 1 base and J by 8 bases. The CDR3: CASSQGPPGLAGGSYEQFF. The CDR3 region has the DNA TGTGCCAGCAGCCAAGGACCGCCTGGACTAGCGGGGGGGTCATATGAGCAGTTCTTC.

This clonotype was picked up a small number of times. The chain is built from TRBV3-1 and TRBJ2-3; D gene ambiguous. V was cut by 8 bases and J by 1 base, with 10 bases left in between. CDR1 LGHDT and CDR2 YNNKEL come from the germline V gene (reference sequence). This CDR3 is 13 amino acids long. CDR3 DNA sequence: TGTGCCAGCTTAGGTACTGGCACAGATACGCAGTATTTT. It yields the protein CASLGTGTDTQYF.

Ten or more counts support this clonotype. The CDR3 coding sequence is TGTGCCAGCAGCTTACCGAACACAGATACGCAGTATTTT. It is translated as CASSLPNTDTQYF. The rearrangement joins TRBV7-9 to TRBJ2-3; no reliable D call. V shed 2 bases and J shed 2 bases, with 5 bases lying between them. The CDR3 is 13 amino acids. Germline V lookup: CDR1 SEHNR, CDR2 FQNEAQ (reference sequence).

This clonotype has only a few counts. The J gene is TRBJ2-5, the V gene TRBV9; D may be TRBD1 or TRBD2 (5 bases each). Germline CDR1 reads SGDLS; CDR2 reads YYNGEE. This CDR3 is built from 15 residues. V lost 0 bases and J lost 5, with 14 bases in between. The CDR3 nucleotides read TGTGCCAGCAGCGTAGATTCGGGGCCGGGGGAGACCCAGTACTTC. Protein product: CASSVDSGPGETQYF.

This clonotype has a count of ten or more. The V call is TRBV6-1, the J call TRBJ2-7; 8 nucleotides agree with TRBD2. V was clipped by 5 bases and J by 1 base; unmatched bases: 10. This CDR3 has 16 amino acids. Germline V gives CDR1 MNHNS, CDR2 SASEGT. CDR3 sequence: CASSYKTSGESYEQYF. The DNA for the CDR3 is TGTGCCAGCAGTTACAAAACTAGCGGAGAGTCCTACGAGCAGTACTTC.

This clonotype occurred many times. CDR3 bases: TGTGCCAGCAGTTTATATCCCGGGGTGATGTGGGCGGGAGTAACGGATGAGCAGTTCTTC. It codes for CASSLYPGVMWAGVTDEQFF. The chain combines TRBV28 with TRBJ2-1; 7 nucleotides agree with TRBD2. This CDR3 region has 20 residues. V lost 1 base and J lost 8; bases outside the gene matches: 23. Germline lookup yields CDR1 MDHEN and CDR2 SYDVKM.

This clonotype was observed many times. The chain has TRBV5-1 and TRBJ2-1, with D perhaps TRBD2 (5 bases). The CDR3 loop spans 15 amino acids. Per the germline V gene, CDR1 is SGHRS and CDR2 is YFSETQ. V was clipped by 1 base and J by 4 bases, with 12 bases between them. The CDR3 sequence is CASSLNRGYYNEQFF. The CDR3 DNA follows: TGCGCCAGCAGCTTGAATAGAGGGTATTACAATGAGCAGTTCTTC.